The clone carrying this TCR beta chain occurred once. This sample was taken from a study of blood T cells in healthy people across ages. With a J-beta primer mix and a sample-barcoded 5' primer, a second PCR ran roughly 6 to 11 cycles. Template switching added a 12-random-nucleotide identifier to every cDNA molecule. TCRdb analysed the 5' RACE reads with MiXCR anew, one entry per CDR3 protein. The profile shows about 900,000 distinct CDR3 sequences, around two thirds of them singletons. Donors each provided 8 to 10 milliliters of peripheral blood. CDR1 is DFQATT and CDR2 is SNEGSKA in the germline V gene (reference sequence). The CDR3 contains 12 residues. V shed 7 bases and J shed 0 bases, with 4 bases lying between them.

The source material was blood. The chain recombines TRBV20-1 with TRBJ2-6; the D is unclear. This TCR was recovered from a man aged 25-40 years in good health. CDR3 nucleotides: TGCAGTGGCCACTCTGGGGCCAACGTCCTGACTTTC. Its protein is CSGHSGANVLTF.